This T cell receptor beta chain was identified in a study of blood T cell repertoires in COVID-19. As for the study in general: T cells, B-cell-depleted T cells, or PBMCs supplied cDNA or gDNA.

This clone has a handful of counts. V was shortened by 3 bases and J by 0 bases, with 23 bases between the two germline ends. The CDR3 loop spans 18 amino acids. From germline, CDR1 is GTSNPN and CDR2 SVGIG (reference sequence). Authors' data handling: Amplification of reference gene primers provided the estimated nucleated cell counts. This table comes from immunoSEQ multiplex PCR, and its TCRdb copy is limited to in-frame clones, with some not included. The D gene and trimming were derived from the DNA, and the V and J assignments and clone size from that table. The table includes about 140,000 clones, around 90% detected once.

This sequence was found in a woman between 50 and 59 years old with acute or convalescent COVID-19. The chain joins TRBV30 to TRBJ1-1; no clear D gene. Sequenced: peripheral blood. CDR3 DNA sequence: TGTGCCTGGAGGAATATACAGCGGACGGGCCACATGAACACTGAAGCTTTCTTT. Translation gives CAWRNIQRTGHMNTEAFF.